The clone carrying this T cell receptor beta chain appeared a few times. The target antigen is unknown. There are 12 residues in the CDR3. The germline V gene has CDR1 MNHEY and CDR2 SVGEGT. The V and J ends lost 2 bases and 14 bases respectively, with 13 bases between them. The record originates from a study of T-cell memory formation after mild COVID-19. Background on the study: Across donors, TCR clusters were largely donor specific.

Findings and limits, study-wide: Confirmation was lacking for SARS-CoV-2 specificity of second-wave clones that peaked on day 37. Clones contracting across day 15 to 85 had a balanced CD4/CD8 profile; later expanding clones leaned CD4+.

TCR alpha and TCR beta cDNA libraries carrying sample barcodes and UMIs were produced by 5'RACE using constant-segment primers. TCRdb analysed the 5' RACE reads with MiXCR anew, one entry per CDR3 protein. The sample yields about 430,000 distinct CDR3 sequences, 24% seen once. The chain links TRBV6-2 or TRBV6-3 to TRBJ2-1, with D possibly matching TRBD2 (7 bases). The clonotype originates from an adult woman who had mild COVID-19 (a few samples of this study predate the infection). Cell type and time point are not known. Sequencing input: PBMCs or a T cell subset sorted from them (not recorded which). The CDR3 DNA sequence: TGTGCCAGCAGTTACGGGAGGGGGAGTGAGTTCTTC. It specifies CASSYGRGSEFF.